This TCR beta chain was identified in a study of blood T cell repertoires in COVID-19. This CDR3 is 16 amino acids long. CDR1 is SQVTM, CDR2 ANQGSEA, per germline. J was trimmed by 5 bases and V by 2 bases; bases with no gene match: 7. Using immunoSEQ multiplex PCR, the repertoire was profiled, and TCRdb retains in-frame clones only, with some absent. The sample yields around 140,000 clones, around 84% seen once. Sequencing was done on a sample of PBMCs or T cells enriched from blood (not recorded which). The rearrangement links TRBV29-1 to TRBJ2-2; 11 nucleotides line up with TRBD2. The origin of this receptor is a man aged 35 to 55 with acute COVID-19. CDR3 nucleotide sequence: TGCAGCGTTGAAACCGGGACTAGCGGAATTACCGGGGAGCTGTTTTTT. Translation gives CSVETGTSGITGELFF.